This T cell receptor (beta chain) was obtained from a study of blood T cell repertoires in COVID-19. About the research overall: Nucleic acid was either cDNA or gDNA, and it came from T cells, B-cell-depleted T cells, or PBMCs.

Germline-derived CDR1 and CDR2 are SGHTA and FQGNSA. With 2 bases removed from V and 0 bases from J, the gap between germline ends came to 7 bases. The CDR3 has 14 amino acids. Using immunoSEQ multiplex PCR, the repertoire was profiled, and TCRdb retains in-frame clones only, with some absent. The table shows roughly 180,000 clones, with approximately 88% occurring only once. Source material: peripheral blood. This TCR was sampled from a woman in her thirties with acute or convalescent COVID-19. The genes are TRBV7-2 and TRBJ1-2, with a tentative D call TRBD1 (6 bases). As DNA, the CDR3 is TGTGCCAGCAGCTTACAGGGGACTAACTATGGCTACACCTTC. Translation: CASSLQGTNYGYTF.